This passage covers 10 T cell receptor beta chains from one sample sequenced in a study of T cells after yellow fever vaccination. TCRdb redid the calling of the 5' RACE reads with MiXCR, one entry per CDR3 protein. Of hundreds of thousands of distinct CDR3 sequences listed, around 3.6% are singletons. The source was PBMCs, collected on the day of the yellow fever booster vaccination. These receptor sequences come from a man aged 18-30 years who received the YFV17D yellow fever vaccine.

This clonotype was seen at least ten times. The chain is built from TRBV10-3 and TRBJ2-3; the match to TRBD2 covers 12 bases. The V segment lost 0 bases and the J segment 3 bases; nucleotides outside the gene matches: 13. Germline V lookup: CDR1 ENHRY, CDR2 SYGVKD. The CDR3 is made up of 20 amino acids. CDR3 nucleotides: TGTGCCATCAGTGAGTCCCCCACGACGACTAGCGGGGGCTATACAGATACGCAGTATTTT. Amino acids: CAISESPTTTSGGYTDTQYF.

This clonotype was detected many times. The genes are TRBV23-1 and TRBJ2-5, with D perhaps matching TRBD1 (6 bases). TRBV23-1 is identified as an open reading frame with a role that is uncertain. The ends were cut back, 0 bases at V and 5 bases at J, with 25 bases in the middle. The CDR3 covers 19 residues. CDR3 sequence (DNA): TGCGCCAGCAGTCAATCGGGTCTTCGTATGGACAGAGGTCGGGAGACCCAGTACTTC. It codes for CASSQSGLRMDRGRETQYF.

This clonotype was recorded many times. The V call is TRBV29-1, the J call TRBJ2-1; 7 bases map to TRBD1. The CDR3 sequence is 11 residues long. Germline loops: CDR1 SQVTM, CDR2 ANQGSEA. Trimming at V came to 3 bases and at J to 7 bases, leaving 0 bases not matched to a gene. CDR3: CSVDRGNEQFF. The CDR3 nucleotides read TGCAGCGTTGACAGGGGGAATGAGCAGTTCTTC.

At least ten counts were recorded for this clonotype. DNA for the CDR3: TGTGCCAGCAAGTCCCTAGCAACCTACAATGAGCAGTTCTTC. Residues: CASKSLATYNEQFF. This chain connects TRBV6-6 to TRBJ2-1, with D perhaps matching TRBD2 (5 bases). The V and J ends lost 7 bases and 2 bases respectively, with 12 bases between them. The CDR3 contains 14 residues. Germline CDR1 MNHNY, CDR2 SVGAGI (reference sequence).

At least ten counts were recorded for this clonotype. The rearrangement uses TRBV5-1 and TRBJ2-1; no definite D call. The CDR3 covers 14 residues. Germline CDR1 reads SGHRS; CDR2 reads YFSETQ. The ends were cut back, 0 bases at V and 4 bases at J, with 8 bases in the middle. This CDR3 is CASSLGRAYNEQFF. The CDR3 DNA reads TGCGCCAGCAGCTTGGGTCGGGCATACAATGAGCAGTTCTTC. Drawing the rest from reference TRBV5-1 and TRBJ2-1, the complete variable domain is KAGVTQTPRYLIKTRGQQVTLSCSPISGHRSVSWYQQTPGQGLQFLFEYFSETQRNKGNFPGRFSGRQFSNSRSEMNVSTLELGDSALYLCASSLGRAYNEQFFGPGTRLTVL.

This clonotype was counted ten times or more. This chain uses TRBV10-3 with TRBJ2-5; the D call may be TRBD1 or TRBD2 (5 bases each). This CDR3 has 16 amino acids. Germline CDR1 ENHRY, CDR2 SYGVKD. V was shortened by 5 bases and J by 2 bases, with 18 bases between the two germline ends. Here the CDR3 reads CAISPTTVGPQETQYF. CDR3 nucleotide sequence: TGTGCCATCAGTCCGACTACTGTGGGGCCACAAGAGACCCAGTACTTC.

The rearrangement joins TRBV5-4 to TRBJ1-2, with 10 nucleotides matching TRBD1. The V and J ends lost 3 bases and 4 bases, in that order; junction bases with no gene match: 0. CDR3 length equals 13 residues. Germline V lookup: CDR1 SGHNT, CDR2 YYREEE (reference sequence). The CDR3 is CASSWDRGYGYTF. In nucleotides, the CDR3 is TGTGCCAGCAGCTGGGACAGGGGCTATGGCTACACCTTC.

The gene calls are TRBV10-1 and TRBJ1-5; D is unclear. V lost 7 bases to trimming and J lost 0 bases, with 13 bases between them. Looked up from germline, CDR1 is WNHNN and CDR2 is SYGVQD (reference sequence). The CDR3 has 15 amino acids. CDR3 protein: CASIFSTDSNQPQHF. CDR3 bases: TGCGCCAGCATATTTTCGACGGATAGCAATCAGCCCCAGCATTTT.

The gene calls are TRBV10-3 and TRBJ2-3; unclear D gene. CDR1 ENHRY and CDR2 SYGVKD come from the germline V gene. Trimming cost V 5 bases and J 3 bases, with 12 bases left between them. The CDR3 covers 14 residues. The CDR3 DNA reads as TGTGCCATCAGTTTCCAGCCTAGTACAGATACGCAGTATTTT. It codes for CAISFQPSTDTQYF.

The genes are TRBV7-8 and TRBJ2-4; the D gene is possibly TRBD2 (6 bases). Germline V gives CDR1 SGHVS, CDR2 FQNEAQ. V was trimmed by 4 bases and J by 0 bases, leaving 13 bases between them. This CDR3 region has 16 residues. CDR3 residues: CASSSLEGRAKNIQYF. DNA for the CDR3: TGTGCCAGCAGCTCGTTGGAGGGGAGAGCCAAAAACATTCAGTACTTC.